This T cell receptor beta chain emerged from a study of T-cell reconstitution after alpha-beta-depleted transplantation in children. Whole-study findings and limits: T-cell counts and diversity were attributed mostly to newly produced T cells one year after transplant.

Deletions cut 6 bases from V and 5 bases from J, with 13 bases between. CDR1 and CDR2 from the germline V gene are SQVTM and ANQGSEA. This CDR3 has 12 amino acids. The library targeted TCRbeta and was prepared with unique molecular identifiers. TCRdb reanalysed the PCR reads using MiXCR and keeps one entry per CDR3 protein. Among about 200,000 distinct CDR3 sequences, 5% to 6.5% were seen once, and the ten largest hold roughly 4.5%. In its sample, this clonotype was seen many times. Its specificity is not known. The gene calls are TRBV29-1 and TRBJ1-2; D not certain. Source: PBMCs, taken before TCRalphabeta/CD19-depleted stem cell transplant. The receptor was derived from a girl under three years old with combined immunodeficiency, due to receive a stem cell transplant. CDR3 residues: CSVQTGDYGYTF. CDR3 bases: TGCAGCGTACAAACCGGGGATTATGGCTACACCTTC.